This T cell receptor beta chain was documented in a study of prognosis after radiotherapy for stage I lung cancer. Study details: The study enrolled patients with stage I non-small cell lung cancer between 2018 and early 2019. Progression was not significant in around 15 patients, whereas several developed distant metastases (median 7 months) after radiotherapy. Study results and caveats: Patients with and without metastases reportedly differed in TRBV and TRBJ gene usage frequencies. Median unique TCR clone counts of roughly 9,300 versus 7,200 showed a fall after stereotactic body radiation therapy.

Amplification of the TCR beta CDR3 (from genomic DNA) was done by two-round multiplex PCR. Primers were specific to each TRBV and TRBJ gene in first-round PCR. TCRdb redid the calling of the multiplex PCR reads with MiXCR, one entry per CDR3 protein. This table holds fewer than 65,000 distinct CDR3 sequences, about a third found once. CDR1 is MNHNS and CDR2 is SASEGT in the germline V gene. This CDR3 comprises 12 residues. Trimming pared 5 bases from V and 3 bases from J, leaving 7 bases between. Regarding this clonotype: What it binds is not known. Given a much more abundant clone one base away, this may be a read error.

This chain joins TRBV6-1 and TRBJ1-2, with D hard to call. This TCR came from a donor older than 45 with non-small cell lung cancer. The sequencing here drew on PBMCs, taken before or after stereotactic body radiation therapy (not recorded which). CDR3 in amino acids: CASSNGYYGYTF. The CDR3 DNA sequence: TGTGCCAGCAGTAACGGGTACTATGGCTACACCTTC.